These T cell receptor beta chains were read from a single sample in a study of blood T cell repertoires in COVID-19. Sequencing used immunoSEQ multiplex PCR; TCRdb keeps in-frame clones, though not all of them. This repertoire shows about 170,000 clones, around 90% found once; its top ten account for roughly 26%. The sample was peripheral blood. The receptors were sampled from a man aged 55 to 70 with acute or convalescent COVID-19. CDR3s include the opening cysteine and the closing phenylalanine or tryptophan. The order of the fields is clone size, J gene, V gene, D gene, CDR3 protein, CDR3 DNA. A D gene is named only where the DNA matches it firmly. Size tells how often a clone was seen (once, few, many) or the class of an expanded clone, and some rows leave it out.

clone size: NA
J gene: TRBJ1-5
V gene: TRBV15
D gene: NA
CDR3 protein: CATSRDRDQPQHF
CDR3 DNA: TGTGCCACCAGCAGAGATCGAGATCAGCCCCAGCATTTT

clone size: NA
J gene: TRBJ1-5
V gene: TRBV7-9
D gene: NA
CDR3 protein: CASSSGTLNQPQHF
CDR3 DNA: TGTGCCAGCAGCTCCGGGACACTAAATCAGCCCCAGCATTTT

clone size: NA
J gene: TRBJ2-3
V gene: TRBV19
D gene: NA
CDR3 protein: CASSIGGRSFTQYF
CDR3 DNA: TGTGCCAGTAGTATAGGTGGCAGAAGTTTTACGCAGTATTTT

clone size: NA
J gene: TRBJ1-1
V gene: TRBV19
D gene: TRBD1
CDR3 protein: CASKLPGGIPEAFF
CDR3 DNA: TGTGCCAGTAAACTCCCAGGGGGAATCCCTGAAGCTTTCTTT

clone size: NA
J gene: TRBJ2-2
V gene: TRBV5-1
D gene: TRBD1
CDR3 protein: CASSLEGAGAGELFF
CDR3 DNA: TGCGCCAGCAGCTTGGAGGGGGCCGGGGCCGGGGAGCTGTTTTTT

clone size: NA
J gene: TRBJ1-1
V gene: TRBV5-1
D gene: NA
CDR3 protein: CASSLVGVGTEAFF
CDR3 DNA: TGCGCCAGCAGCTTGGTCGGTGTCGGGACTGAAGCTTTCTTT

clone size: NA
J gene: TRBJ1-4
V gene: TRBV28
D gene: TRBD1
CDR3 protein: CASSPWTGGDEKLFF
CDR3 DNA: TGTGCCAGCAGTCCGTGGACAGGGGGAGATGAAAAACTGTTTTTT

clone size: NA
J gene: TRBJ1-1
V gene: TRBV28
D gene: NA
CDR3 protein: CASSPGGGGNTEAFF
CDR3 DNA: TGTGCCAGCAGCCCTGGGGGGGGAGGGAACACTGAAGCTTTCTTT

clone size: NA
J gene: TRBJ2-2
V gene: TRBV11-2
D gene: TRBD2
CDR3 protein: CASSRGLAVTGELFF
CDR3 DNA: TGTGCCAGCAGCCGGGGACTAGCGGTAACCGGGGAGCTGTTTTTT

clone size: few
J gene: TRBJ2-3
V gene: TRBV24-1
D gene: TRBD1
CDR3 protein: CATSDLRQGGTDTQYF
CDR3 DNA: TGTGCCACCAGTGATTTGCGGCAGGGGGGCACAGATACGCAGTATTTT

clone size: NA
J gene: TRBJ1-5
V gene: TRBV6-6
D gene: NA
CDR3 protein: CASSYSGVSQPQHF
CDR3 DNA: TGTGCCAGCAGTTACTCAGGGGTAAGTCAGCCCCAGCATTTT

clone size: NA
J gene: TRBJ2-1
V gene: TRBV11-2
D gene: TRBD2
CDR3 protein: CASSLGGGLHSYNEQFF
CDR3 DNA: TGTGCCAGCAGCTTAGGGGGGGGACTGCACTCCTACAATGAGCAGTTCTTC

clone size: NA
J gene: TRBJ1-1
V gene: TRBV5-5
D gene: TRBD1
CDR3 protein: CASSLVGTGRKTEAFF
CDR3 DNA: TGTGCCAGCAGCTTGGTCGGGACAGGGAGAAAAACTGAAGCTTTCTTT

clone size: NA
J gene: TRBJ1-5
V gene: TRBV27
D gene: NA
CDR3 protein: CASSPLGDQPQHF
CDR3 DNA: TGTGCCAGCAGCCCCCTCGGGGATCAGCCCCAGCATTTT

clone size: NA
J gene: TRBJ2-2
V gene: TRBV30
D gene: NA
CDR3 protein: CAWSRDTGELFF
CDR3 DNA: TGTGCCTGGAGTAGAGACACCGGGGAGCTGTTTTTT

clone size: NA
J gene: TRBJ2-3
V gene: TRBV5-4
D gene: NA
CDR3 protein: CASSSHREYTDTQYF
CDR3 DNA: TGTGCCAGCAGCTCCCACAGGGAGTACACAGATACGCAGTATTTT

clone size: NA
J gene: TRBJ1-4
V gene: TRBV5-5
D gene: NA
CDR3 protein: CASSRVVVNEKLFF
CDR3 DNA: TGTGCCAGCAGCCGAGTAGTCGTTAATGAAAAACTGTTTTTT

clone size: NA
J gene: TRBJ2-2
V gene: TRBV6-2/TRBV6-3
D gene: NA
CDR3 protein: CASSYSRGTGELFF
CDR3 DNA: TGTGCCAGCAGTTACTCTCGAGGGACCGGGGAGCTGTTTTTT

clone size: NA
J gene: TRBJ2-2
V gene: TRBV14
D gene: TRBD1
CDR3 protein: CASSVRQGAGELFF
CDR3 DNA: TGTGCCAGCAGCGTTCGACAGGGGGCCGGGGAGCTGTTTTTT

clone size: NA
J gene: TRBJ1-6
V gene: TRBV6-5
D gene: NA
CDR3 protein: CASSYFGSSYNSPLHF
CDR3 DNA: TGTGCCAGCAGTTACTTTGGTAGCTCCTATAATTCACCCCTCCACTTT

clone size: NA
J gene: TRBJ2-2
V gene: TRBV6-5
D gene: TRBD2
CDR3 protein: CASSYGTSGNTGELFF
CDR3 DNA: TGTGCCAGCAGTTACGGGACTAGCGGGAACACCGGGGAGCTGTTTTTT

clone size: NA
J gene: TRBJ2-1
V gene: TRBV9
D gene: TRBD1
CDR3 protein: CASSTRRQGSSYNEQFF
CDR3 DNA: TGTGCCAGCAGCACCCGTCGACAGGGCAGCTCCTACAATGAGCAGTTCTTC

clone size: NA
J gene: TRBJ2-3
V gene: TRBV24-1
D gene: NA
CDR3 protein: CATSDLRRGGPDTQYF
CDR3 DNA: TGTGCCACCAGTGATTTGCGGAGGGGGGGTCCAGATACGCAGTATTTT

clone size: once
J gene: TRBJ1-2
V gene: TRBV3-1/TRBV3-2
D gene: TRBD1
CDR3 protein: CASAKQGADYGYTF
CDR3 DNA: TGTGCCAGCGCAAAACAGGGGGCGGACTATGGCTACACCTTC

clone size: NA
J gene: TRBJ2-1
V gene: TRBV9
D gene: TRBD1
CDR3 protein: CASSVDRGLYEQFF
CDR3 DNA: TGTGCCAGCAGCGTAGACAGGGGGCTTTATGAGCAGTTCTTC